This record concerns one TCR beta chain sequence. The source of the sample is a study of blood T cell repertoires in COVID-19. Study details: Sites in the United States, Italy and Spain provided acute and convalescent COVID-19 samples. T cells, B-cell-depleted T cells, or PBMCs supplied cDNA or gDNA.

The germline gives CDR1 SGHTA, CDR2 FQGNSA. V was shortened by 1 base and J by 8 bases, with 20 bases between the two germline ends. This CDR3 contains 17 residues. In the authors' methods: Using reference gene primer amplification, nucleated cell counts were estimated. Some clones are missing from TCRdb's copy, which holds only in-frame ones; the method was immunoSEQ multiplex PCR. Clone size and the V and J calls come from that table; the DNA yielded D and trimming. The data hold about 140,000 clones, with around 83% observed a single time. The receptor comes from a man aged 60 to 69 with active or convalescent COVID-19. What was sequenced was peripheral blood. V is TRBV7-2 and J is TRBJ1-4; D perhaps matches TRBD1 (6 bases). The CDR3, as DNA: TGTGCCAGCAGCTTAGTACCCAGACAGGACTTGGAGGAAAAACTGTTTTTT. Translation: CASSLVPRQDLEEKLFF.